The T cell receptor beta chain under discussion was sequenced for a study of T cell repertoires in cytomegalovirus infection. TCRdb independently ran MiXCR on the reads; one entry per CDR3 protein. The table has about 680,000 distinct CDR3 sequences, roughly 24% seen once. Germline assignment: CDR1 MNHEY and CDR2 SVGAGI. This CDR3 is built from 14 residues. Whole-study findings and limits: The cumulative frequency of public TCR beta families identified carriers of CMV plus the relevant HLA.

Regarding this clonotype: Its specificity is not known. This may be a read error, as it is one base from a much larger clone.

The material sequenced was CD8+ T cells from PBMCs. This TCR was sampled from a human donor in good health (CMV status not recorded). Some clones in this sample may be carry-over from other donors' samples. The chain uses TRBV6-5 and TRBJ2-1; tentatively, D is TRBD1 or TRBD2 (5 bases each). With the DNA end fitting TRBJ2-7 better, the J assignment may be wrong. This chain's CDR3 is CASSWDGPYNEQYF. The CDR3 bases are TGTGCCAGCAGTTGGGACGGACCCTACAATGAGCAGTACTTC.